This is a list of T cell receptor beta chains from one sample in a study of blood T cell repertoires in COVID-19. Using immunoSEQ multiplex PCR, the repertoire was profiled, and TCRdb retains in-frame clones only, with some absent. The top ten clones hold under 3% of a sample with a few hundred thousand clones, around 87% of them seen once. The sequencing input was peripheral blood. These receptors were collected from a human donor in a cohort sampled during active COVID-19. CDR3s include the opening cysteine and the closing phenylalanine or tryptophan. Each record gives: clone size, V gene, J gene, D gene, CDR3 DNA, CDR3 protein. The D gene is left open where the match is weak. Some rows have no size entry. The others give once, few or many, or a class for an expanded clone.

-	TRBV5-1	TRBJ1-2	TRBD1	TGCGCCAGCAGCCAAGGGACAGGCCGAGCGGGAGGCTACACCTTC	CASSQGTGRAGGYTF
-	TRBV9	TRBJ2-7	-	TGTGCCAGCAGCGTAGGTGGTAATCCCGGTACCTACGAGCAGTACTTC	CASSVGGNPGTYEQYF
-	TRBV4-2	TRBJ1-3	TRBD1	TGTGCCAGCAGCCACATAATGAGACAGGGAACCCCTGGAAACACCATATATTTT	CASSHIMRQGTPGNTIYF
-	TRBV7-2	TRBJ2-7	-	TGTGCCAGCAGCTTAAAACGGGGGACCTACGAGCAGTACTTC	CASSLKRGTYEQYF
-	TRBV2	TRBJ2-7	-	TGTGCCAGCAGAGAGAGCGGAGGGTTTAGCTCCTACGAGCAGTACTTC	CASRESGGFSSYEQYF
-	TRBV9	TRBJ1-2	TRBD1	TGTGCCAGCAGCGCGACAGGGATGGGGGGCTATGGCTACACCTTC	CASSATGMGGYGYTF
-	TRBV6-5	TRBJ2-5	TRBD1	TGTGCCAGCAGTACCACAGGGGGCCGGAAGACCCAGTACTTC	CASSTTGGRKTQYF
-	TRBV24-1	TRBJ1-5	TRBD1	TGTGCCACCACCCCGGGACAGGGGTTCTCTAGGCGTAATCAGCCCCAGCATTTT	CATTPGQGFSRRNQPQHF
-	TRBV30	TRBJ1-4	-	TGTGCCTGGAGTGTACCCCCCAGACAGGCACCCTATGAAAAACTGTTTTTT	CAWSVPPRQAPYEKLFF
once	TRBV19	TRBJ2-1	-	TGTGCCACCGGGAAGGGACTGCTCTCCTACAATGAGCAGTTCTTC	CATGKGLLSYNEQFF
-	TRBV7-3	TRBJ2-3	-	TGTGCCAGCAGCTCTTCGGATACGCAGTATTTT	CASSSSDTQYF
once	TRBV29-1	TRBJ1-6	-	TGCAGCGTTGGAACAGGGACGGAAAATTCACCCCTCCACTTT	CSVGTGTENSPLHF
-	TRBV20-1	TRBJ2-7	-	TGCAGTGCTCCCCGGCGAGAGGAATACTTC	CSAPRREEYF
-	TRBV5-4	TRBJ1-2	TRBD1	TGTGCCAGCAGCGGCGACAGGGCCTATGGCTACACCTTC	CASSGDRAYGYTF
once	TRBV2	TRBJ2-7	-	TGTGCCAGCAGTGTGGGCAGCTCCTACGAGCAGTACTTC	CASSVGSSYEQYF
-	TRBV12-3/TRBV12-4	TRBJ1-1	TRBD1	TGTGCCAGCCACAGGGGTACTGAAGCTTTCTTT	CASHRGTEAFF
-	TRBV2	TRBJ1-1	-	TGTGCCAGCACTGACCCACCGGGGGTCACTGAAGCTTTCTTT	CASTDPPGVTEAFF
-	TRBV11-2	TRBJ2-1	-	TGTGCCAGCAGCTTAGGGAGCGGTGGCAACAATGAGCAGTTCTTC	CASSLGSGGNNEQFF
few	TRBV3-1/TRBV3-2	TRBJ1-1	-	TGTGCCAGCAGCCAATCGAAGTCAGGGGTAGCTTTCTTT	CASSQSKSGVAFF
-	TRBV5-4	TRBJ2-3	TRBD1	TGTGCCAGCAGCGACAGGGAAACAGATACGCAGTATTTT	CASSDRETDTQYF
once	TRBV4-2	TRBJ2-7	-	TGTGCCAGCAGCCAAGATGTACAGGGTGCCTACGAGCAGTACTTC	CASSQDVQGAYEQYF
-	TRBV19	TRBJ1-5	TRBD1	TGTGCCAGTACCCGTTGGACAGGGGAATCGGCAAAAAATCAGCCCCAGCATTTT	CASTRWTGESAKNQPQHF
once	TRBV18	TRBJ1-5	TRBD1	TGTGCCAGCTCACCCTCCCAGGGGGACACGCAGCATTTT	CASSPSQGDTQHF
-	TRBV9	TRBJ1-5	TRBD1	TGTGCCAGCAGCGCCTCCCGGGACAGGGCCAATCAGCCCCAGCATTTT	CASSASRDRANQPQHF
-	TRBV3-1/TRBV3-2	TRBJ2-5	TRBD1	TGTGCCAGCAGCCTACCCGTGGCAGGGGGTGAGACCCAGTACTTC	CASSLPVAGGETQYF
-	TRBV2	TRBJ2-1	-	TGTGCCAGCAGTGAGAGTGGACTTGGGCAGTTCTTC	CASSESGLGQFF
-	TRBV10-3	TRBJ2-1	TRBD1	TGTGCCATCAGTGACCCCGGACAGGGGATCGACCATGAGCAGTTCTTC	CAISDPGQGIDHEQFF
-	TRBV6-5	TRBJ2-1	-	TGTGCCAGCGGTACCGGAGCGGGCCGAGAGCAGTTCTTC	CASGTGAGREQFF
-	TRBV19	TRBJ2-5	TRBD1	TGTGCCAGTAGTAAAGGGACAGGAGCCTTCCAAGAGACCCAGTACTTC	CASSKGTGAFQETQYF
-	TRBV5-1	TRBJ1-1	TRBD1	TGCGCCAGCAGCTTGACTGCGCAGGGGGCCATTGTGAACACTGAAGCTTTCTTT	CASSLTAQGAIVNTEAFF
-	TRBV9	TRBJ1-3	-	TGTGCCAGCAGCCCCGGTCGGGTCTTTACCACTGGAAACACCATATATTTT	CASSPGRVFTTGNTIYF